A selection of T cell receptor beta chains follows, all from one sample in a study of T cell responses to AZD1222 COVID-19 vaccine. Sequencing was performed with immunoSEQ multiplex PCR; in TCRdb, only in-frame clones are kept and a portion is missing. The table has under 140,000 clones, roughly 92% seen once. The sequences come from peripheral blood, collected 28 days after the second AZD1222 dose. The origin of the receptors is an adult who received the AZD1222 COVID-19 vaccine. CDR3s include the opening cysteine and the closing phenylalanine or tryptophan. D genes are given only for firm matches. The size field is filled for only some rows; it gives once, few, many or a size class.

-	TRBJ1-2	TRBV21-1	-	CASSKLTGFAPDGYTF	TGTGCCAGCAGCAAATTAACAGGTTTTGCTCCGGATGGCTACACCTTC
-	TRBJ2-5	TRBV14	-	CASSQVPSFGQETQYF	TGTGCCAGCAGCCAAGTTCCGAGCTTCGGCCAAGAGACCCAGTACTTC
-	TRBJ2-6	TRBV28	-	CASSWIPRPNVLTF	TGTGCCAGCAGTTGGATACCTAGGCCCAACGTCCTGACTTTC
once	TRBJ1-6	TRBV7-3	TRBD1	CASSPVGAGGNSPLHF	TGTGCCAGCAGCCCCGTAGGGGCAGGGGGCAATTCACCCCTCCACTTT
-	TRBJ2-7	TRBV27	-	CASSLGRTNEQYF	TGTGCCAGCAGTTTGGGGCGGACAAACGAGCAGTACTTC
-	TRBJ1-3	TRBV7-9	-	CASSISREGNTIYF	TGTGCCAGCAGCATTAGCAGGGAAGGAAACACCATATATTTT
once	TRBJ2-2	TRBV5-1	-	CASSLGSGPGELFF	TGCGCCAGCAGCTTGGGGTCGGGCCCCGGGGAGCTGTTTTTT
once	TRBJ2-2	TRBV4-1	-	CASSQTFGTGELFF	TGCGCCAGCAGCCAAACGTTTGGGACCGGGGAGCTGTTTTTT
-	TRBJ2-7	TRBV6-5	-	CASRSIGAIYEQYF	TGTGCCAGCAGGTCGATAGGGGCTATCTACGAGCAGTACTTC
-	TRBJ2-1	TRBV25-1	-	CASNEQFF	TGTGCCAGCAATGAGCAGTTCTTC
-	TRBJ1-3	TRBV6-5	TRBD1	CASSSGTGDNTIYF	TGTGCCAGCAGTTCCGGGACAGGGGACAACACCATATATTTT
-	TRBJ2-1	TRBV7-9	-	CASSLGGSDNEQFF	TGTGCCAGCAGCTTGGGGGGTTCTGACAATGAGCAGTTCTTC
-	TRBJ1-3	TRBV7-6	-	CASSLGTRGSGNTIYF	TGTGCCAGCAGCTTAGGGACTCGGGGGTCTGGAAACACCATATATTTT
-	TRBJ1-2	TRBV4-1	TRBD1	CASSQARLNRGGYGYTF	TGCGCCAGCAGCCAAGCCCGACTTAACAGGGGCGGCTATGGCTACACCTTC
once	TRBJ2-1	TRBV18	TRBD1	CASSPPVGGAEQIF	TGTGCCAGCTCACCACCAGTAGGGGGCGCGGAACAGATCTTC
-	TRBJ1-1	TRBV10-3	TRBD1	CAISLGQDNTEAFF	TGTGCCATCAGCCTGGGACAGGATAACACTGAAGCTTTCTTT
-	TRBJ2-1	TRBV5-1	TRBD2	CASSLAGGGVYNEQFF	TGCGCCAGCAGCTTGGCGGGCGGGGGGGTTTACAATGAGCAGTTCTTC
-	TRBJ1-2	TRBV7-8	-	CASSPRSGGAYGYTF	TGTGCCAGCAGCCCACGGTCCGGGGGAGCCTATGGCTACACCTTC
-	TRBJ1-6	TRBV3-1/TRBV3-2	-	CASSPRVGGDNSPLHF	TGTGCCAGCAGCCCCAGGGTCGGGGGAGATAATTCACCCCTCCACTTT
-	TRBJ1-5	TRBV19	TRBD1	CASTPPGTGYSNQPQHF	TGTGCCAGTACTCCTCCCGGGACAGGTTATAGCAATCAGCCCCAGCATTTT
-	TRBJ2-3	TRBV5-6	TRBD1	CASSLATGGQSTDTQYF	TGTGCCAGCAGCTTGGCGACAGGGGGCCAAAGCACAGATACGCAGTATTTT
-	TRBJ1-5	TRBV21-1	-	CASTKGLLSNQPQHF	TGTGCCAGCACCAAGGGGCTCCTTAGCAATCAGCCCCAGCATTTT
-	TRBJ1-2	TRBV7-2	-	CASSLARQATGYTF	TGTGCCAGCAGCTTAGCGCGACAGGCCACGGGCTACACCTTC
-	TRBJ2-7	TRBV7-9	TRBD2	CASSNRAGGFSYEQYF	TGTGCCAGCAGCAATCGAGCGGGGGGCTTCTCCTACGAGCAGTACTTC
once	TRBJ1-2	TRBV7-8	-	CASSLASQGSFYGYTF	TGTGCCAGCAGCTTAGCGAGTCAGGGGTCCTTCTATGGCTACACCTTC
-	TRBJ2-4	TRBV12-3/TRBV12-4	-	CATSNRKKNIQYF	TGTGCCACCTCCAACCGGAAGAAAAACATTCAGTACTTC
-	TRBJ1-3	TRBV7-6	-	CASSLFPGDSGNTIYF	TGTGCCAGCAGCTTGTTTCCGGGAGACTCTGGAAACACCATATATTTT
once	TRBJ1-6	TRBV6-2/TRBV6-3	-	CASSYEWGRDSPLHF	TGTGCCAGCAGTTACGAGTGGGGACGGGATTCACCCCTCCACTTT
few	TRBJ2-5	TRBV5-6	-	CASSLRHRETQYF	TGTGCCAGCAGCTTGAGGCATCGGGAGACCCAGTACTTC
-	TRBJ2-1	TRBV10-3	-	CAISESWEVDEQFF	TGTGCCATCAGTGAGTCCTGGGAAGTGGATGAGCAGTTCTTC
-	TRBJ2-5	TRBV7-2	-	CASSRETQYF	TGTGCCAGCAGCCGTGAGACCCAGTACTTC
-	TRBJ1-2	TRBV18	TRBD1	CASSPQGAGYGYTF	TGTGCCAGCTCACCACAGGGGGCCGGATATGGCTACACCTTC
-	TRBJ2-7	TRBV7-2	TRBD2	CASSVGTTNYEQYF	TGTGCCAGCAGCGTCGGGACTACCAACTACGAGCAGTACTTC
-	TRBJ2-2	TRBV28	-	CASSLGRGAGELFF	TGTGCCAGCAGTTTAGGCAGAGGGGCCGGGGAGCTGTTTTTT
-	TRBJ1-5	TRBV5-1	-	CASSLSVNQPQHF	TGCGCCAGCAGCTTGTCGGTGAATCAGCCCCAGCATTTT
-	TRBJ2-7	TRBV6-5	-	CASSYAEEEYF	TGTGCCAGCAGTTACGCGGAAGAGGAGTACTTC
-	TRBJ1-2	TRBV2	-	CASSATDQGGYTF	TGTGCCAGCAGCGCAACAGATCAGGGTGGCTACACCTTC
once	TRBJ2-2	TRBV5-1	-	CASSLLTNTGELFF	TGCGCCAGCAGCTTGCTGACGAACACCGGGGAGCTGTTTTTT
-	TRBJ2-3	TRBV3-1/TRBV3-2	TRBD2	CASSPGTTSFDTQYF	TGTGCCAGCAGCCCCGGGACTACTTCCTTCGATACGCAGTATTTT
-	TRBJ2-2	TRBV10-3	TRBD1	CAISLGTGDHGELFF	TGTGCCATCAGCCTCGGGACAGGGGATCACGGGGAGCTGTTTTTT
-	TRBJ1-3	TRBV11-3	-	CASSLHITLTGSSGNTIYF	TGTGCCAGCAGCTTACACATAACATTGACGGGCAGCTCTGGAAACACCATATATTTT
-	TRBJ1-4	TRBV27	TRBD1	CASSLSGGSATNEKLFF	TGTGCCAGCAGTTTGTCAGGGGGCTCGGCAACTAATGAAAAACTGTTTTTT
-	TRBJ1-2	TRBV28	TRBD1	CASRLFSGQGLDGYTF	TGTGCCAGCAGACTATTCTCGGGACAGGGGCTGGATGGCTACACCTTC
-	TRBJ2-5	TRBV5-1	-	CASSLASTVQETQYF	TGCGCCAGCAGCTTGGCGTCGACTGTACAAGAGACCCAGTACTTC
-	TRBJ2-1	TRBV18	TRBD2	CASSSLAGAYNEQFF	TGTGCCAGCTCATCCCTAGCGGGGGCTTACAATGAGCAGTTCTTC
-	TRBJ2-3	TRBV6-6	TRBD2	CASLPGGGAKDTQYF	TGTGCCAGCCTTCCGGGCGGGGGGGCTAAGGATACGCAGTATTTT
-	TRBJ2-5	TRBV4-1	TRBD2	CASATAGGSSLAQYF	TGCGCCAGCGCCACTGCGGGGGGCTCCTCTTTGGCCCAGTACTTC
-	TRBJ2-3	TRBV2	-	CASSPTQLGATDTQYF	TGTGCCAGCAGTCCCACCCAGCTCGGGGCCACAGATACGCAGTATTTT
once	TRBJ2-2	TRBV6-5	-	CASGWAGNTGELFF	TGTGCCAGCGGGTGGGCAGGGAACACCGGGGAGCTGTTTTTT
-	TRBJ1-3	TRBV3-1/TRBV3-2	-	CASSLGRLSGNTIYF	TGTGCCAGCAGCCTCGGACGCTTGTCTGGAAACACCATATATTTT
-	TRBJ2-2	TRBV20-1	TRBD1	CSASGTGANTGELFF	TGCAGTGCTAGTGGGACAGGGGCGAACACCGGGGAGCTGTTTTTT
-	TRBJ1-4	TRBV19	-	CASSTTATNEKLFF	TGTGCCAGTAGTACAACAGCAACTAATGAAAAACTGTTTTTT
-	TRBJ1-3	TRBV7-8	-	CASSYPGLGNTIYF	TGTGCCAGCAGCTACCCAGGGCTTGGAAACACCATATATTTT
-	TRBJ2-3	TRBV7-3	-	CASSLGVSTTDTQYF	TGTGCCAGCAGCTTAGGCGTAAGCACCACAGATACGCAGTATTTT